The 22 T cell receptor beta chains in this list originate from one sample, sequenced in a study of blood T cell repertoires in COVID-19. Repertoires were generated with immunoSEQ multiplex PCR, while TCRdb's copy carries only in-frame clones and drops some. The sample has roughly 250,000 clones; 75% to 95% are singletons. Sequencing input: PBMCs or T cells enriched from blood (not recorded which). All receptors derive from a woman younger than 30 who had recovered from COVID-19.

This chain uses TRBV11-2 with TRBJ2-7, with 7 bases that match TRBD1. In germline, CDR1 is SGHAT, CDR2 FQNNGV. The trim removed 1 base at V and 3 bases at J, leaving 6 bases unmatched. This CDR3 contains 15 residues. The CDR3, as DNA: TGTGCCAGCAGCTTAGTTACAGGGGAAGGCTACGAGCAGTACTTC. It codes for CASSLVTGEGYEQYF.

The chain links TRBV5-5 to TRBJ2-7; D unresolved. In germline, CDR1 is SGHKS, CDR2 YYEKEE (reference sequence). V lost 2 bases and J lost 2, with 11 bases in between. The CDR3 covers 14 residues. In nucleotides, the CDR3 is TGTGCCAGCAGCTTTATTGGGCAGGCCTACGAGCAGTACTTC. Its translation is CASSFIGQAYEQYF. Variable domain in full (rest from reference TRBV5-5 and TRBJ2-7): DAGVTQSPTHLIKTRGQQVTLRCSPISGHKSVSWYQQVLGQGPQFIFQYYEKEERGRGNFPDRFSARQFPNYSSELNVNALLLGDSALYLCASSFIGQAYEQYFGPGTRLTVT.

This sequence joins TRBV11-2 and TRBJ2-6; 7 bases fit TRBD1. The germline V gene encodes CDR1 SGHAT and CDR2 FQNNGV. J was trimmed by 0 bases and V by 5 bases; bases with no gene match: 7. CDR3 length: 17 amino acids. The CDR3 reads CASSPWAGGSGANVLTF. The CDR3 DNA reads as TGTGCCAGCAGCCCTTGGGCAGGGGGCTCTGGGGCCAACGTCCTGACTTTC.

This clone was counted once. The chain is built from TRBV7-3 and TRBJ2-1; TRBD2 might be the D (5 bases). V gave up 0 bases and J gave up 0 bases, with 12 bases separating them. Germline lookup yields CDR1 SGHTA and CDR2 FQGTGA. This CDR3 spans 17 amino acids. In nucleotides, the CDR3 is TGTGCCAGCAGCTTAACGGGTGGGAGAAGCTCCTACAATGAGCAGTTCTTC. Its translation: CASSLTGGRSSYNEQFF.

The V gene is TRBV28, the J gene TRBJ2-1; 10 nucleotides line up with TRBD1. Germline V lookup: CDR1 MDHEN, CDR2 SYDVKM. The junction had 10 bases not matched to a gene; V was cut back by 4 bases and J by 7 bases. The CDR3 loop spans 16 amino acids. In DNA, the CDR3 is TGTGCCAGCAGTTCCCCGGGACAGGGGTATCAAAATGAGCAGTTCTTC. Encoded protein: CASSSPGQGYQNEQFF.

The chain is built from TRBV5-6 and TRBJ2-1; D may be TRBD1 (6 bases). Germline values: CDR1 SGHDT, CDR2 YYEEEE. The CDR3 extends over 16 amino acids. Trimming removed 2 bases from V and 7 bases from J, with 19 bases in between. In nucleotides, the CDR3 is TGTGCCAGCAGCTTCAACGAGGGGGAGATGTTTAATGAGCAGTTCTTC. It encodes CASSFNEGEMFNEQFF.

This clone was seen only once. This CDR3 reads CASSQEGVAGQGSGNTIYF. CDR3 coding DNA: TGCGCCAGCAGCCAAGAGGGTGTTGCGGGACAGGGTTCAGGAAACACCATATATTTT. The J gene is TRBJ1-3, the V gene TRBV4-1, with 9 bases identical to TRBD1. Looked up from germline, CDR1 is MGHRA and CDR2 is YSYEKL. The V gene end was trimmed by 0 bases and the J gene end by 4 bases; junction bases not matched to a gene: 13. CDR3 length equals 19 residues.

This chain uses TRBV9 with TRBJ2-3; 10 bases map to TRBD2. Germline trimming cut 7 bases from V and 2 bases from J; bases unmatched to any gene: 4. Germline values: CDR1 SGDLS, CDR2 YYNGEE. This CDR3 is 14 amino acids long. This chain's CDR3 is CASALAGVTDTQYF. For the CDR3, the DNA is TGTGCCAGCGCCCTAGCGGGGGTCACAGATACGCAGTATTTT.

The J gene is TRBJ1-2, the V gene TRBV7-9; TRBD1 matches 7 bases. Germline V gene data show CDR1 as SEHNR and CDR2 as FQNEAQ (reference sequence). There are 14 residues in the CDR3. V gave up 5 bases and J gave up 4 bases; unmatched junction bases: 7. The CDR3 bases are TGTGCCAGCAGCCATACAGGGGCGGTCTATGGCTACACCTTC. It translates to CASSHTGAVYGYTF. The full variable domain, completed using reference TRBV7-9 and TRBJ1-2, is DTGVSQNPRHKITKRGQNVTFRCDPISEHNRLYWYRQTLGQGPEFLTYFQNEAQLEKSRLLSDRFSAERPKGSFSTLEIQRTEQGDSAMYLCASSHTGAVYGYTFGSGTRLTVV.

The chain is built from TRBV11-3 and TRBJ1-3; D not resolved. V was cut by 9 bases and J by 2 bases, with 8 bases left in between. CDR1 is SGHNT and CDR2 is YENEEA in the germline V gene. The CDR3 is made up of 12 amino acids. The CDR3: CARVEPGNTIYF. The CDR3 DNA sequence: TGTGCCAGAGTCGAGCCTGGAAACACCATATATTTT. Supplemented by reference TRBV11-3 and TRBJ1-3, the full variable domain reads EAGVVQSPRYKIIEKKQPVAFWCNPISGHNTLYWYLQNLGQGPELLIRYENEEAVDDSQLPKDRFSAERLKGVDSTLKIQPAELGDSAVYLCARVEPGNTIYFGEGSWLTVV.

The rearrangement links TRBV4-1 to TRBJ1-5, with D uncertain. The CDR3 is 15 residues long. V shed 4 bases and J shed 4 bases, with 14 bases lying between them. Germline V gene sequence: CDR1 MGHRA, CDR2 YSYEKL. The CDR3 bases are TGCGCCAGCAGCCCAGGCAGAGTCCTTAATCAGCCCCAGCATTTT. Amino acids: CASSPGRVLNQPQHF.

The CDR3 protein is CSVTDRGRANYGYTF. The CDR3 DNA follows: TGCAGCGTGACGGACAGGGGGCGAGCTAACTATGGCTACACCTTC. The chain links TRBV29-1 to TRBJ1-2; 11 bases agree with TRBD1. The CDR3 loop spans 15 amino acids. Trimming removed 6 bases from V and 0 bases from J; junction bases left unmatched: 6. Germline lookup yields CDR1 SQVTM and CDR2 ANQGSEA.

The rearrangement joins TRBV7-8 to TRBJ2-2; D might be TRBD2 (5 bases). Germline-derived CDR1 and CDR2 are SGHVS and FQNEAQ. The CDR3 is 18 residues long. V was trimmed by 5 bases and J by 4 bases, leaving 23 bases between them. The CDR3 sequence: CASSHNSRQARGTGELFF. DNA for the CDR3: TGTGCCAGCAGCCATAATTCCCGTCAGGCTCGGGGCACCGGGGAGCTGTTTTTT.

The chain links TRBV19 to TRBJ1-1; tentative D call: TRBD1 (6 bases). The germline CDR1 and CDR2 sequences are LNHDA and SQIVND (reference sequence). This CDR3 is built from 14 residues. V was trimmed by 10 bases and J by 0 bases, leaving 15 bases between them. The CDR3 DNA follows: TGTGCCACCGAAGCGCAGGGGCTGAACACTGAAGCTTTCTTT. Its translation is CATEAQGLNTEAFF.

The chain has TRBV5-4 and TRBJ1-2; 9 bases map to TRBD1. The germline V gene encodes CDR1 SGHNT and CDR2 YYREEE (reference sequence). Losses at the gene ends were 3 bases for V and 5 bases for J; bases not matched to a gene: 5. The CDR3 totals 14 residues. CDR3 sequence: CASSSRTGEYGYTF. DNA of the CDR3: TGTGCCAGCAGCTCCAGGACAGGGGAATATGGCTACACCTTC.

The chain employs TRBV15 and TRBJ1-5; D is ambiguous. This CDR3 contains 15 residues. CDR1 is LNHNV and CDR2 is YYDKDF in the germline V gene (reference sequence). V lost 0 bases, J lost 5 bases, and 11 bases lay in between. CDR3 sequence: CATSRDRGGDQPQHF. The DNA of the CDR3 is TGTGCCACCAGCAGAGATCGAGGCGGGGATCAGCCCCAGCATTTT. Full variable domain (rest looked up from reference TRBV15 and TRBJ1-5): DAMVIQNPRYQVTQFGKPVTLSCSQTLNHNVMYWYQQKSSQAPKLLFHYYDKDFNNEADTPDNFQSRRPNTSFCFLDIRSPGLGDTAMYLCATSRDRGGDQPQHFGDGTRLSIL.

As DNA, the CDR3 is TGTGCCAGTAGTCCTGGGGACAGTAAAGCTTTCTTT. It specifies CASSPGDSKAFF. The chain employs TRBV19 and TRBJ1-1, with 7 positions matching TRBD1. CDR1 is LNHDA, CDR2 SQIVND, per germline (reference sequence). The CDR3 is 12 amino acids. The J segment lost 9 bases and the V segment lost 5 bases, leaving 6 bases of the junction unmatched.

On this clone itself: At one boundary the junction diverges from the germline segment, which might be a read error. CDR3 sequence (DNA): TGTGCCACCAGCAGAGATAAGCAGGGGGAGGCGGCCTTC. This sequence encodes CATSRDKQGEAAF. The rearrangement links TRBV15 to TRBJ1-2, with 7 bases identical to TRBD1. The CDR3 extends over 13 amino acids. CDR1 LNHNV and CDR2 YYDKDF come from the germline V gene (reference sequence).

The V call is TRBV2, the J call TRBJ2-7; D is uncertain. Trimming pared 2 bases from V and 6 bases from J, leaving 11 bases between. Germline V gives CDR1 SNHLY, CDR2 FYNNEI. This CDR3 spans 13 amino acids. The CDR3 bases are TGTGCCAGCAGTGAATCTTACTATTTCGAGCAGTACTTC. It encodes CASSESYYFEQYF.

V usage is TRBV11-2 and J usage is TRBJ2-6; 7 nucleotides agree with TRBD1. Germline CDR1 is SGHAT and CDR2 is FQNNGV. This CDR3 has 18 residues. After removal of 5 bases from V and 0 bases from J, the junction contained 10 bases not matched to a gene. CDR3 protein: CASSHRDSPVSGANVLTF. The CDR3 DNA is TGTGCCAGCAGCCACCGGGACAGCCCCGTCTCTGGGGCCAACGTCCTGACTTTC.

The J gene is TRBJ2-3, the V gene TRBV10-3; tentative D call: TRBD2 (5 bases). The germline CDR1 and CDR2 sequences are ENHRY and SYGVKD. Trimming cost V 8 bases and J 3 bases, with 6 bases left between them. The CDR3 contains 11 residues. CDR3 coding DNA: TGTGCCATCGGACTTACAGATACGCAGTATTTT. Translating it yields CAIGLTDTQYF.

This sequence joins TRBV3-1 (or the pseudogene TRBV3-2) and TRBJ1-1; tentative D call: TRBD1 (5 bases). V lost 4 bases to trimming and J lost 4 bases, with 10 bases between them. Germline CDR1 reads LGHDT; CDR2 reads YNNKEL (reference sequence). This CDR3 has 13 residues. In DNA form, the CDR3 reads TGTGCCAGCAGCCTACAGGTGTCCACTGAAGCTTTCTTT. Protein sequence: CASSLQVSTEAFF.